This TCR beta chain was identified during a study of blood T cell repertoires in COVID-19. Study-wide context: T cells, B-cell-depleted T cells, or PBMCs supplied cDNA or gDNA.

The ends lost 0 bases at V and 0 bases at J; junction bases unmatched: 5. This CDR3 has 16 amino acids. Germline lookup yields CDR1 SGDLS and CDR2 YYNGEE. Participant-reported clinical history was the basis for cohort assignment. Original methodology: The assay estimated nucleated cells by amplifying reference gene primers. TCRdb keeps only in-frame clones here, not all; method: immunoSEQ multiplex PCR. D and trimming were read from the DNA, whereas the V and J calls and clone size are those reported in that table. This sample has about 240,000 clones, with roughly 86% found just once. This rearrangement joins TRBV9 to TRBJ2-7; 8 bases map to TRBD2. This clonotype was obtained from a middle-aged woman with acute COVID-19. The specimen sequenced was PBMCs or T cells enriched from blood (not recorded which). This chain's CDR3 is CASSVGGSGTSYEQYF. CDR3 nucleotide sequence: TGTGCCAGCAGCGTAGGTGGTAGCGGGACCTCCTACGAGCAGTACTTC.